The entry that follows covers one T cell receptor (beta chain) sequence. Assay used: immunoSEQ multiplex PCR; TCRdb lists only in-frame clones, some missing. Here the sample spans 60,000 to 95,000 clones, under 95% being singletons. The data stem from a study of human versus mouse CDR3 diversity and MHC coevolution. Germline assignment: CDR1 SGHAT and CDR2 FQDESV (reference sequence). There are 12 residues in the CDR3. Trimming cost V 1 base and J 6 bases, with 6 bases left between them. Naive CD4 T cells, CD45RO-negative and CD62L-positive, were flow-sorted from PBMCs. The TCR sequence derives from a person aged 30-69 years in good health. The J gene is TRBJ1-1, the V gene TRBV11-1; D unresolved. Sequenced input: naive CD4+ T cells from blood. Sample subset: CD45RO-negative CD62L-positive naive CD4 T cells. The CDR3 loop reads CASSLDGAEAFF. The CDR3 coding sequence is TGTGCCAGCAGCTTAGACGGGGCTGAAGCTTTCTTT.